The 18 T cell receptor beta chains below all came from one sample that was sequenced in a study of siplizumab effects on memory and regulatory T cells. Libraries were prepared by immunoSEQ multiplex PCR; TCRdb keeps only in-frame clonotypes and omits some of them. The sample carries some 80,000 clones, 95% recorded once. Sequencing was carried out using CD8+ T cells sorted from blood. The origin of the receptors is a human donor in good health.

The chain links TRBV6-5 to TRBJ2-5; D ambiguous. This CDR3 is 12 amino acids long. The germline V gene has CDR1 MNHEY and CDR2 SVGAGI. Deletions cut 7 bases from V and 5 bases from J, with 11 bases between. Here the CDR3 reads CASTGVLETQYF. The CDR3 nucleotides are TGTGCCAGCACTGGGGTTCTGGAGACCCAGTACTTC.

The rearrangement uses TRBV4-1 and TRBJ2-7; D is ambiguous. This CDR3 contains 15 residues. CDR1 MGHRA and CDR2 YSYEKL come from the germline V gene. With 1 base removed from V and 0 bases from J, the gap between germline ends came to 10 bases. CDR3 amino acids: CASSQVVTDSYEQYF. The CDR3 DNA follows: TGCGCCAGCAGCCAAGTGGTAACGGACTCCTACGAGCAGTACTTC.

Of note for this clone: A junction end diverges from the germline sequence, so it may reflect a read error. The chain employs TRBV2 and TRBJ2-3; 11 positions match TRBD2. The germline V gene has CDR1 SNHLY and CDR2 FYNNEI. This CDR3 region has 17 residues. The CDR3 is CTSSDPTSGGSTDTQYF. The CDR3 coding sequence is TGTACCAGCAGCGACCCTACTAGCGGGGGTAGCACAGATACGCAGTATTTT.

The CDR3 nucleotides read TGTGCCAGCAGTTACTCGACCGGACAGGTTACCTACGAGCAGTACTTC. Its protein is CASSYSTGQVTYEQYF. The chain employs TRBV6-5 and TRBJ2-7; TRBD1 aligns across 7 bases. This CDR3 has 16 residues. The V and J ends lost 0 bases and 2 bases, in that order; junction bases with no gene match: 7. Germline loops: CDR1 MNHEY, CDR2 SVGAGI.

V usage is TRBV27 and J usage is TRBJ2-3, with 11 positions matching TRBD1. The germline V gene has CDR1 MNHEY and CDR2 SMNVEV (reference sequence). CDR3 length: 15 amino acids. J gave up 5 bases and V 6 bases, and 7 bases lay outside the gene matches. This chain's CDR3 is CASRRPGQGEDTQYF. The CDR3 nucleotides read TGTGCCAGCAGACGACCGGGACAGGGGGAAGATACGCAGTATTTT.

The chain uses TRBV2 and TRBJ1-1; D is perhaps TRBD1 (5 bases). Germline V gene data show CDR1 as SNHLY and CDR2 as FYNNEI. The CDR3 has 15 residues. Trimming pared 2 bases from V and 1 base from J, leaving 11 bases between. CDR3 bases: TGTGCCAGCAGTGAAACCCCGGACAAGAACACTGAAGCTTTCTTT. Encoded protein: CASSETPDKNTEAFF.

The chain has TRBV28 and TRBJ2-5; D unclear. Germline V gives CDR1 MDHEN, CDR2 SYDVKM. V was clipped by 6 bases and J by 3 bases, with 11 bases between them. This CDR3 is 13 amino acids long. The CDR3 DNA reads TGTGCCAGCAGACGTGACGGAGAAGAGACCCAGTACTTC. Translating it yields CASRRDGEETQYF. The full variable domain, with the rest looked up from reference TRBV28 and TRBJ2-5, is DVKVTQSSRYLVKRTGEKVFLECVQDMDHENMFWYRQDPGLGLRLIYFSYDVKMKEKGDIPEGYSVSREKKERFSLILESASTNQTSMYLCASRRDGEETQYFGPGTRLLVL.

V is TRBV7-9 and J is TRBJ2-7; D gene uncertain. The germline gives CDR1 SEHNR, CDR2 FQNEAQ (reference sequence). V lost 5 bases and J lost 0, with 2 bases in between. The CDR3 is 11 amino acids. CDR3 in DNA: TGTGCCAGCAGCATCTCCTACGAGCAGTACTTC. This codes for CASSISYEQYF.

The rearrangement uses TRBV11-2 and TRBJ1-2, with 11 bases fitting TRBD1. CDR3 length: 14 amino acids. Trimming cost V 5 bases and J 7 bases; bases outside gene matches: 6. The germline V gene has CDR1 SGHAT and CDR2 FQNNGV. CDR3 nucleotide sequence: TGTGCCAGCAGCCCGGGACAGGGGGGAGTTGGCTACACCTTC. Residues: CASSPGQGGVGYTF.

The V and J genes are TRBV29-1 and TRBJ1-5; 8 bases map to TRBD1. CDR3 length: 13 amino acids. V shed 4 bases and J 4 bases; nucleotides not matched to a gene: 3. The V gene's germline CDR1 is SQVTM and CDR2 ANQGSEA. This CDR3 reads CSVGTGPNQPQHF. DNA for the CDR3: TGCAGCGTTGGGACAGGGCCGAATCAGCCCCAGCATTTT.

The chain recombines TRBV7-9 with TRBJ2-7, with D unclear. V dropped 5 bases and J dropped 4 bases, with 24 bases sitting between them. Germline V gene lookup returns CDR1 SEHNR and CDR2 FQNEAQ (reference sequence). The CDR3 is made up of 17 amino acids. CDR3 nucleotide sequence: TGTGCCAGCAGCCGTCCCGAACCGAGTTATAAGAGGTACGAGCAGTACTTC. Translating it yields CASSRPEPSYKRYEQYF.

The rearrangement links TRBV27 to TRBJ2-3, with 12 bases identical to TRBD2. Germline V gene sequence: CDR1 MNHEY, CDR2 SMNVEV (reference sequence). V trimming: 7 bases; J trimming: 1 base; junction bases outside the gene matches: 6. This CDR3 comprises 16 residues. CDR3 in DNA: TGTGCCAGCAATCTACTAGCGGGGGGCCGCACAGATACGCAGTATTTT. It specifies CASNLLAGGRTDTQYF.

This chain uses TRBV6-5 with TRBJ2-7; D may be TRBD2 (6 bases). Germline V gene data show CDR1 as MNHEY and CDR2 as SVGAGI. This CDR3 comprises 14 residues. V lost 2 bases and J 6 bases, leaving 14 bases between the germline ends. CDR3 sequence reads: CASSYRDSGSEQYF. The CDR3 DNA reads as TGTGCCAGCAGTTACAGGGACTCGGGTTCCGAGCAGTACTTC.

The CDR3: CASSIGLGRGNQPQHF. In nucleotides, the CDR3 is TGTGCCAGTAGTATAGGCCTTGGCAGGGGCAATCAGCCCCAGCATTTT. The chain employs TRBV19 and TRBJ1-5, with a weak D call TRBD1 (5 bases). CDR3 length equals 16 residues. V lost 1 base and J lost 2, with 12 bases in between. Germline values: CDR1 LNHDA, CDR2 SQIVND (reference sequence). The variable domain in full, completed from reference TRBV19 and TRBJ1-5, reads DGGITQSPKYLFRKEGQNVTLSCEQNLNHDAMYWYRQDPGQGLRLIYYSQIVNDFQKGDIAEGYSVSREKKESFPLTVTSAQKNPTAFYLCASSIGLGRGNQPQHFGDGTRLSIL.

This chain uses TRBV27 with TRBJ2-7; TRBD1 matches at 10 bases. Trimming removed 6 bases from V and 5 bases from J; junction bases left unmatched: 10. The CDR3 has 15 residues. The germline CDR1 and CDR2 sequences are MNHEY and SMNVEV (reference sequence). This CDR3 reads CASSRTGTGAHEQYF. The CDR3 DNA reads TGTGCCAGCAGCCGAACCGGGACAGGGGCCCACGAGCAGTACTTC.

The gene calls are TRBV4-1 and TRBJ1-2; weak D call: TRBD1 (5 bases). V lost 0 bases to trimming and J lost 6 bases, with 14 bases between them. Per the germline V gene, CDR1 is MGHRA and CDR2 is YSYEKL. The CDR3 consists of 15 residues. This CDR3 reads CASSQDGAGSNGYTF. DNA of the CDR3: TGCGCCAGCAGCCAAGATGGGGCAGGGTCAAATGGCTACACCTTC.

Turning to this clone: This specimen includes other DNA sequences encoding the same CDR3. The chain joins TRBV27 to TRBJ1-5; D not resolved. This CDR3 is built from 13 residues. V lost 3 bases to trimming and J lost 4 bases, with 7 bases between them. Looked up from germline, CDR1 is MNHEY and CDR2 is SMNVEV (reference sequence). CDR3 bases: TGTGCCAGCAGTTTCGACGGTAATCAGCCCCAGCATTTT. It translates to CASSFDGNQPQHF.

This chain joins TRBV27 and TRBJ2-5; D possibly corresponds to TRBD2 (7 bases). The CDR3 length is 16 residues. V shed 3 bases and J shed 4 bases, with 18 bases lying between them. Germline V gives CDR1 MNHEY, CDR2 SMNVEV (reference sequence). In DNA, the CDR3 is TGTGCCAGCAGTTTGCTTGGACGGGGAGGGGGAGAGACCCAGTACTTC. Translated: CASSLLGRGGGETQYF.